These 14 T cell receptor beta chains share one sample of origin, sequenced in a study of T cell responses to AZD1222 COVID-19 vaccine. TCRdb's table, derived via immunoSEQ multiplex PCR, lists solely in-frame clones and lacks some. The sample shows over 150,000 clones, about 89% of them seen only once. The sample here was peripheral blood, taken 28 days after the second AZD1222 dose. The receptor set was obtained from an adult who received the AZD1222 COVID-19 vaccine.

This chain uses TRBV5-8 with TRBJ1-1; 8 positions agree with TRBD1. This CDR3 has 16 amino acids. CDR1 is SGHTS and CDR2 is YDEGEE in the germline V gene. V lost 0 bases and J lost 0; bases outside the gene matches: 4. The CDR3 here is CASSLVTGGLNTEAFF. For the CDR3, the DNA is TGTGCCAGCAGCTTGGTCACAGGGGGATTGAACACTGAAGCTTTCTTT.

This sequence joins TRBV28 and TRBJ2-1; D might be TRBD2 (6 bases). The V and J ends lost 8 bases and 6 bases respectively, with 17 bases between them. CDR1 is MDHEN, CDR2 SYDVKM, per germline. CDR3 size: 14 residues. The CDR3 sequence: CASGIAGYVNEQFF. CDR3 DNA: TGTGCCAGCGGTATTGCGGGATACGTCAATGAGCAGTTCTTC.

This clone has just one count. DNA of the CDR3: TGTGCCAGCAGCAAACGCGAGGGCTACACCTTC. Residues: CASSKREGYTF. The V gene is TRBV21-1, the J gene TRBJ1-2. TRBV21-1 is reported as a pseudogene. The CDR3 runs to 11 residues.

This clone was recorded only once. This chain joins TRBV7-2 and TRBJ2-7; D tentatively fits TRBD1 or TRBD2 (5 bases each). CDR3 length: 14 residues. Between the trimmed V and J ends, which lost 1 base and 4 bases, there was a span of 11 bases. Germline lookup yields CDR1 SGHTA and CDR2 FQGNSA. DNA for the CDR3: TGTGCCAGCAGCTTAGGAGGGACGGGGTACGAGCAGTACTTC. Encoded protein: CASSLGGTGYEQYF.

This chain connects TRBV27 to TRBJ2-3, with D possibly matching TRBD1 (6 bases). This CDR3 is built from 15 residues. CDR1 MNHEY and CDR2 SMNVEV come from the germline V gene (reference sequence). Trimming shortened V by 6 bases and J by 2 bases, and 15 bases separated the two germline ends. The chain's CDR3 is CASRFMTGITDTQYF. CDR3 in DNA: TGTGCCAGCAGGTTTATGACAGGAATCACAGATACGCAGTATTTT.

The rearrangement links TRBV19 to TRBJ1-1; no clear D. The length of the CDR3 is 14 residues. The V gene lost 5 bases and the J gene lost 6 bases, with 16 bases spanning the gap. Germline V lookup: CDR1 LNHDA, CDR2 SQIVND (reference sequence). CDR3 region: CASSLGLRRAEAFF. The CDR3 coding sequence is TGTGCCAGTAGTTTAGGACTCAGAAGGGCTGAAGCTTTCTTT.

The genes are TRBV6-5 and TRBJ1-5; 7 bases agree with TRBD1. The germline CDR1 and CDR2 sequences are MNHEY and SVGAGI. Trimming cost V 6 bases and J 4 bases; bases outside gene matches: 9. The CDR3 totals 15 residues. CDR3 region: CASRGGGSQNQPQHF. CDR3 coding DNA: TGTGCCAGCAGGGGAGGGGGCAGCCAAAATCAGCCCCAGCATTTT.

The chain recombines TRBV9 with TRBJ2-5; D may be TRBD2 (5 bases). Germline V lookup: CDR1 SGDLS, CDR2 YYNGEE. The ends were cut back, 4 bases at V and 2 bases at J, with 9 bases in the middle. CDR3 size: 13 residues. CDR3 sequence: CASSIRTQETQYF. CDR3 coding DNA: TGTGCCAGCAGCATCCGGACTCAAGAGACCCAGTACTTC.

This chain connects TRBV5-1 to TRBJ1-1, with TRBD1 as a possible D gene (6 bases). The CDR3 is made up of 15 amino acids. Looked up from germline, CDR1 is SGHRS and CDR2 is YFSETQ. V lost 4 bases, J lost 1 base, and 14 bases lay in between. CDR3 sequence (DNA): TGCGCCAGCAGCGGAACAGGGTGGGCGAACACTGAAGCTTTCTTT. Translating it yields CASSGTGWANTEAFF.

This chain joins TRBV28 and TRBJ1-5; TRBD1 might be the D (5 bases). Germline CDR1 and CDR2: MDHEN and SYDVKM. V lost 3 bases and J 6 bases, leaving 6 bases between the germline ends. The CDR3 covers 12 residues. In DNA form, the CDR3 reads TGTGCCAGCAGTTTGGGGGTTCAGCCCCAGCATTTT. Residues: CASSLGVQPQHF. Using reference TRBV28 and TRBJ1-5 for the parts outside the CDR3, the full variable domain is DVKVTQSSRYLVKRTGEKVFLECVQDMDHENMFWYRQDPGLGLRLIYFSYDVKMKEKGDIPEGYSVSREKKERFSLILESASTNQTSMYLCASSLGVQPQHFGDGTRLSIL.

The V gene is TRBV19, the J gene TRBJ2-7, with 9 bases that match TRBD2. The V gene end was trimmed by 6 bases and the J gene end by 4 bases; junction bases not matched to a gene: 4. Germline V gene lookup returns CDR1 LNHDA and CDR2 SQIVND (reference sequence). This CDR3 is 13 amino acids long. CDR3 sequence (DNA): TGTGCCAGTAGAGCGGGGGGCGGGTACGAGCAGTACTTC. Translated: CASRAGGGYEQYF.

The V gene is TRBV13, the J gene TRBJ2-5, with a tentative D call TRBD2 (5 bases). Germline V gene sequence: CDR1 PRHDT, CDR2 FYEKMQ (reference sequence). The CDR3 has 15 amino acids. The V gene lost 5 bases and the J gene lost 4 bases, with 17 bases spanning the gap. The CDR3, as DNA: TGTGCCAGCAGCGGACGCGGTGACTACGGAGAGACCCAGTACTTC. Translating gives CASSGRGDYGETQYF. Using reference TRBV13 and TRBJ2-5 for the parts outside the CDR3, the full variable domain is AAGVIQSPRHLIKEKRETATLKCYPIPRHDTVYWYQQGPGQDPQFLISFYEKMQSDKGSIPDRFSAQQFSDYHSELNMSSLELGDSALYFCASSGRGDYGETQYFGPGTRLLVL.

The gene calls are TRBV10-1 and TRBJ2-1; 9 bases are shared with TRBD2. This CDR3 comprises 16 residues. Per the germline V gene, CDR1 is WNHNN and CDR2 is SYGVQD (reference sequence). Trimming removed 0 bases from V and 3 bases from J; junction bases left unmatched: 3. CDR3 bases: TGCGCCAGCAGTGAGTCGACTAGCGGAATCTACAATGAGCAGTTCTTC. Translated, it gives CASSESTSGIYNEQFF.

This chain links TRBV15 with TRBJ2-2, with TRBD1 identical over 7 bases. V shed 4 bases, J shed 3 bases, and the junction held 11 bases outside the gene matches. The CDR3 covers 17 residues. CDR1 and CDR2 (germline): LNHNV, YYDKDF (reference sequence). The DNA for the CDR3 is TGTGCCACCAGCACTAGGGTGGGGACAGAATACACCGGGGAGCTGTTTTTT. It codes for CATSTRVGTEYTGELFF.